The following is a T cell receptor beta chain sequence with its context. Its antigen is still unknown. The same CDR3 also results from other DNA sequences found in this sample. Researchers ran the PCR with 60 Vbeta and 13 Jbeta primers. The data were produced by immunoSEQ multiplex PCR, yet TCRdb's version contains in-frame clones alone and is incomplete. The sample carries around 150,000 clones, around 80% recorded once. Deletions cut 1 base from V and 0 bases from J, with 10 bases between. The CDR3 has 16 residues. The germline V gene encodes CDR1 LGHNA and CDR2 YNFKEQ. Despite likely unrecorded immune exposures, the donors were nominally healthy at the time of sampling. This specimen comes from a study of cytomegalovirus exposure and HLA in healthy donors. Broader study findings: Some V segments (TRBV6-2 and TRBV6-3 among them) were excluded as indistinguishable. Among TCR beta chains, those listed as cytomegalovirus-associated numbered more than 150. Later analysis showed most CMV-associated TCR beta chains appearing HLA-restricted.

This sequence was found in a man between 35 and 55 years old in good health and CMV-seropositive. The genes are TRBV4-2 and TRBJ1-3; tentatively, D is TRBD1 (6 bases). Sequencing was carried out using PBMCs. CDR3 sequence (DNA): TGTGCCAGCAGCCAAGGACAGGAAAACTCTGGAAACACCATATATTTT. As protein: CASSQGQENSGNTIYF.